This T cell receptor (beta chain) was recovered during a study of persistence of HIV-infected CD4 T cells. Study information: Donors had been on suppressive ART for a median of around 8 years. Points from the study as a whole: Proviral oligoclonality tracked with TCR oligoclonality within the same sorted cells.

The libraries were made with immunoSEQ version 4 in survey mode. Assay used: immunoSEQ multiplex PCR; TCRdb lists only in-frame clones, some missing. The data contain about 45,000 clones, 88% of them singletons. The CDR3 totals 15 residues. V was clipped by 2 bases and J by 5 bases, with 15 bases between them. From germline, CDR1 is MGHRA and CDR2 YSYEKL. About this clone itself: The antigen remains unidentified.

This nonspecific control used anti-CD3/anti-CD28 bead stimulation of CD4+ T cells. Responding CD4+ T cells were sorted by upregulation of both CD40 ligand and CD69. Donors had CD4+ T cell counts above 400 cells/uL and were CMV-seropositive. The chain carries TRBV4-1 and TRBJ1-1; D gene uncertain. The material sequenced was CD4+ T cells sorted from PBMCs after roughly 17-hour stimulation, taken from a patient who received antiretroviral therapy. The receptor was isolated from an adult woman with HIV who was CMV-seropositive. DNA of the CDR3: TGCGCCAGCAGCCAACATTTAGTGTTTGGGACTGAAGCTTTCTTT. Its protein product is CASSQHLVFGTEAFF.